This is a list of T cell receptor beta chains from one sample in a study of T cells in Graves' hyperthyroidism and ophthalmopathy. TCRdb re-called the multiplex PCR reads through MiXCR, storing one row per CDR3 protein. The sample contains roughly 740,000 distinct CDR3 sequences, 15% to 20% of which appear only once. Material: blood. These receptors were taken from a man in his late teens or twenties with Graves' hyperthyroidism. CDR3s include the opening cysteine and the closing phenylalanine or tryptophan. The order of the fields is V gene, J gene, D gene, clone size, CDR3 protein, CDR3 DNA. D genes are given only for firm matches. For some rows the clone size is stated as once, few or many, or as a class when expanded; others skip it.

V: TRBV28
J: TRBJ1-3
D: -
size: few
CDR3: CASSLLEPTGNTIYF
DNA: TGTGCCAGCAGTTTATTGGAGCCTACTGGAAACACCATATATTTT

V: TRBV28
J: TRBJ2-5
D: TRBD2
size: many
CDR3: CASQTSGRAQETQYF
DNA: TGTGCCAGCCAGACTAGCGGGAGGGCCCAAGAGACCCAGTACTTC

V: TRBV29-1
J: TRBJ2-7
D: TRBD2
size: many
CDR3: CSVVKAGEQYF
DNA: TGCAGCGTTGTTAAAGCGGGGGAGCAGTACTTC

V: TRBV2
J: TRBJ2-1
D: TRBD1
size: -
CDR3: CASTRRDRGYRLDNEQFF
DNA: TGTGCCAGCACTAGGAGGGACAGGGGCTATCGACTCGATAATGAGCAGTTCTTC

V: TRBV7-2
J: TRBJ2-3
D: -
size: many
CDR3: CASSFRPSTDTQYF
DNA: TGTGCCAGCAGCTTCCGACCAAGCACAGATACGCAGTATTTT

V: TRBV7-2
J: TRBJ1-5
D: TRBD1
size: few
CDR3: CASSLVGTGNQPQHF
DNA: TGTGCCAGCAGCTTAGTCGGGACAGGGAATCAGCCCCAGCATTTT

V: TRBV19
J: TRBJ2-3
D: -
size: -
CDR3: CASSIIGSTDTQYF
DNA: TGTGCCAGTAGTATAATAGGGAGCACAGATACGCAGTATTTT

V: TRBV20-1
J: TRBJ2-6
D: -
size: few
CDR3: CSARRTETLSGANVLTF
DNA: TGCAGTGCTAGAAGGACAGAAACCTTGTCGGGGGCCAACGTCCTGACTTTC

V: TRBV20-1
J: TRBJ1-1
D: -
size: -
CDR3: CSASVRGAFF
DNA: TGCAGTGCTAGCGTCCGAGGGGCTTTCTTT

V: TRBV12-3/TRBV12-4
J: TRBJ2-7
D: TRBD1
size: many
CDR3: CASSLADRVGEQYF
DNA: TGTGCCAGCAGTTTAGCCGACAGGGTGGGGGAGCAGTACTTC

V: TRBV5-1
J: TRBJ1-6
D: -
size: -
CDR3: CASSLGVSWNSPLHF
DNA: TGCGCCAGCAGCTTAGGGGTTTCATGGAATTCACCCCTCCACTTT

V: TRBV7-3
J: TRBJ1-2
D: -
size: -
CDR3: CASSSGIGYGYTF
DNA: TGTGCCAGCAGCTCTGGCATAGGGTATGGCTACACCTTC

V: TRBV4-2
J: TRBJ2-7
D: -
size: -
CDR3: CASSQVQGQETYEQYF
DNA: TGTGCCAGCAGCCAAGTCCAAGGGCAGGAGACTTACGAGCAGTACTTC

V: TRBV30
J: TRBJ1-5
D: -
size: few
CDR3: CAWSPFSNQPQHF
DNA: TGTGCCTGGAGCCCTTTTAGCAATCAGCCCCAGCATTTT

V: TRBV6-1
J: TRBJ2-7
D: TRBD1
size: -
CDR3: CASTVGTATYEQYF
DNA: TGTGCCAGTACAGTTGGGACAGCGACCTACGAGCAGTACTTC

V: TRBV7-8
J: TRBJ2-7
D: TRBD1
size: many
CDR3: CASSTDRAYEQYF
DNA: TGTGCCAGCAGTACAGACAGGGCTTACGAGCAGTACTTC

V: TRBV10-3
J: TRBJ1-1
D: -
size: -
CDR3: CAIRGPNTEAFF
DNA: TGTGCCATTAGGGGACCGAACACTGAAGCTTTCTTT

V: TRBV9
J: TRBJ2-3
D: -
size: -
CDR3: CASTSGGGYTDTQYF
DNA: TGTGCCAGCACTTCAGGGGGGGGATACACAGATACGCAGTATTTT

V: TRBV24-1
J: TRBJ2-1
D: -
size: -
CDR3: CATSDLGSGNYNEQFF
DNA: TGTGCCACCAGTGATTTGGGCAGTGGGAACTACAATGAGCAGTTCTTC

V: TRBV27
J: TRBJ1-5
D: -
size: few
CDR3: CASSWQGRNQPQHF
DNA: TGTGCCAGCAGTTGGCAGGGTCGCAATCAGCCCCAGCATTTT

V: TRBV6-2/TRBV6-3
J: TRBJ2-7
D: TRBD1
size: many
CDR3: CASSYGTGFPYEQYF
DNA: TGTGCCAGCAGTTACGGGACAGGGTTCCCCTACGAGCAGTACTTC

V: TRBV19
J: TRBJ2-6
D: -
size: -
CDR3: CASSSPGAGANVLTF
DNA: TGTGCCAGTAGTAGCCCAGGGGCTGGGGCCAACGTCCTGACTTTC

V: TRBV20-1
J: TRBJ2-1
D: TRBD2
size: few
CDR3: CSARPARASGRRKFF
DNA: TGCAGTGCTAGGCCGGCGAGGGCTAGCGGGAGACGTAAGTTCTTC

V: TRBV20-1
J: TRBJ1-5
D: TRBD1
size: -
CDR3: CSASTRDRALRSNQPQHF
DNA: TGCAGTGCTAGTACTCGGGACAGGGCTCTACGGAGCAATCAGCCCCAGCATTTT

V: TRBV30
J: TRBJ2-7
D: -
size: few
CDR3: CAWSGNGDTYEQYF
DNA: TGTGCCTGGAGTGGAAACGGGGATACCTACGAGCAGTACTTC

V: TRBV28
J: TRBJ2-5
D: -
size: many
CDR3: CASSLHSEETQYF
DNA: TGTGCCAGCAGTTTACATTCGGAAGAGACCCAGTACTTC

V: TRBV12-3/TRBV12-4
J: TRBJ2-7
D: -
size: -
CDR3: CASSPRGGGQYF
DNA: TGTGCCAGCAGTCCCCGGGGAGGGGGGCAGTACTTC

V: TRBV11-2
J: TRBJ2-7
D: -
size: once
CDR3: CVSSFQGPYEQYF
DNA: TGTGTCAGCAGCTTTCAAGGTCCCTACGAGCAGTACTTC

V: TRBV12-3/TRBV12-4
J: TRBJ1-4
D: -
size: -
CDR3: CASSQDGLEKLFF
DNA: TGTGCCAGCAGCCAGGACGGTCTTGAAAAACTGTTTTTT

V: TRBV6-1
J: TRBJ2-3
D: TRBD2
size: many
CDR3: CASRDPSGSGPDTQYF
DNA: TGTGCCAGCAGAGACCCTAGCGGGAGTGGGCCAGATACGCAGTATTTT

V: TRBV7-2
J: TRBJ1-4
D: -
size: many
CDR3: CASSLQNTGLKLFF
DNA: TGTGCCAGCAGCTTACAAAACACAGGGTTAAAACTGTTTTTT

V: TRBV18
J: TRBJ1-5
D: -
size: many
CDR3: CASSSDRSSNQPQHF
DNA: TGTGCCAGCTCATCCGACAGGTCTAGCAATCAGCCCCAGCATTTT

V: TRBV6-1
J: TRBJ1-4
D: -
size: -
CDR3: CASTSRGGTNEKLFF
DNA: TGTGCCAGCACCTCCCGAGGGGGAACTAATGAAAAACTGTTTTTT

V: TRBV11-2
J: TRBJ2-7
D: -
size: many
CDR3: CASRRGRETYEQYF
DNA: TGTGCCAGCAGACGGGGGCGGGAGACATACGAGCAGTACTTC

V: TRBV2
J: TRBJ2-4
D: TRBD2
size: many
CDR3: CASTKGAGASKNIQYF
DNA: TGTGCCAGCACTAAAGGAGCGGGAGCGTCCAAAAACATTCAGTACTTC

V: TRBV28
J: TRBJ2-7
D: -
size: many
CDR3: CASSLGTEFRAGRYEQYF
DNA: TGTGCCAGCAGTTTAGGGACTGAATTTCGGGCAGGTCGGTACGAGCAGTACTTC

V: TRBV11-2
J: TRBJ2-7
D: TRBD2
size: many
CDR3: CASSLEEVAGNYEQYF
DNA: TGTGCCAGCAGCTTAGAGGAAGTAGCGGGGAACTACGAGCAGTACTTC

V: TRBV28
J: TRBJ2-1
D: TRBD1
size: many
CDR3: CASFRGSQAYNEQFF
DNA: TGTGCCAGCTTCAGGGGGTCACAGGCCTACAATGAGCAGTTCTTC

V: TRBV11-1
J: TRBJ1-1
D: -
size: many
CDR3: CASSFSPQNTEAFF
DNA: TGTGCCAGCAGCTTTAGCCCCCAGAACACTGAAGCTTTCTTT

V: TRBV29-1
J: TRBJ1-1
D: -
size: few
CDR3: CSVEGPGAEAFF
DNA: TGCAGCGTTGAAGGCCCGGGCGCTGAAGCTTTCTTT

V: TRBV7-9
J: TRBJ1-2
D: -
size: once
CDR3: CASSLAGGGDGYTF
DNA: TGTGCCAGCAGCTTAGCGGGGGGGGGTGATGGCTACACCTTC

V: TRBV5-1
J: TRBJ2-2
D: -
size: few
CDR3: CASSFGGGTGELFF
DNA: TGCGCCAGCAGCTTCGGAGGTGGTACCGGGGAGCTGTTTTTT

V: TRBV12-5
J: TRBJ2-7
D: TRBD1
size: many
CDR3: CASGPADRGAYEQYF
DNA: TGTGCTAGTGGTCCTGCCGACAGGGGCGCCTACGAGCAGTACTTC

V: TRBV27
J: TRBJ1-2
D: -
size: -
CDR3: CAVCFGYTF
DNA: TGTGCCGTTTGTTTTGGCTACACCTTC

V: TRBV20-1
J: TRBJ2-7
D: TRBD2
size: few
CDR3: CSARRGGRGYEQYF
DNA: TGCAGTGCACGCCGGGGGGGCAGGGGTTACGAGCAGTACTTC

V: TRBV2
J: TRBJ2-1
D: -
size: -
CDR3: CASSAETASYNEQFF
DNA: TGTGCCAGCAGCGCCGAGACAGCTTCCTACAATGAGCAGTTCTTC

V: TRBV5-1
J: TRBJ2-3
D: TRBD2
size: -
CDR3: CASGIAGGGTDTQYF
DNA: TGTGCCAGCGGTATAGCGGGAGGGGGTACAGATACGCAGTATTTT

V: TRBV7-8
J: TRBJ2-3
D: TRBD2
size: -
CDR3: CASSSSGLGGTDTQYF
DNA: TGTGCCAGCAGCTCGTCGGGACTAGGAGGCACAGATACGCAGTATTTT

V: TRBV11-2
J: TRBJ2-3
D: -
size: many
CDR3: CASSLVGGYSTDTQYF
DNA: TGTGCCAGCAGCTTAGTCGGAGGTTATAGCACAGATACGCAGTATTTT

V: TRBV24-1
J: TRBJ2-3
D: -
size: -
CDR3: CATSETGVSTDTQYF
DNA: TGTGCCACCAGTGAGACGGGGGTCAGCACAGATACGCAGTATTTT

V: TRBV7-8
J: TRBJ1-4
D: TRBD1
size: few
CDR3: CASSLELRGRGEKLFF
DNA: TGTGCCAGCAGCTTAGAATTAAGGGGGCGCGGGGAAAAACTGTTTTTT

V: TRBV20-1
J: TRBJ2-3
D: TRBD2
size: few
CDR3: CSALRLAADTQYF
DNA: TGCAGTGCCCTTAGACTAGCGGCAGATACGCAGTATTTT

V: TRBV7-9
J: TRBJ2-3
D: -
size: -
CDR3: CASSLGFSTQYF
DNA: TGTGCCAGCAGCTTAGGCTTTAGTACGCAGTATTTT

V: TRBV28
J: TRBJ2-1
D: TRBD2
size: -
CDR3: CASSLFWTSGWNHEQFF
DNA: TGTGCCAGCAGTTTATTTTGGACTAGCGGGTGGAACCATGAGCAGTTCTTC

V: TRBV11-3
J: TRBJ2-1
D: TRBD2
size: few
CDR3: CASSLAGGRGRRNEQFF
DNA: TGTGCCAGCAGCTTAGCGGGGGGGCGGGGGCGCAGAAATGAGCAGTTCTTC

V: TRBV6-1
J: TRBJ2-3
D: TRBD2
size: -
CDR3: CASSQGGGTSGVTDTQYF
DNA: TGTGCCAGCAGTCAGGGAGGTGGGACTAGCGGCGTCACAGATACGCAGTATTTT

V: TRBV6-2/TRBV6-3
J: TRBJ1-2
D: -
size: few
CDR3: CASNWGGVFGGYTF
DNA: TGTGCCAGCAATTGGGGAGGAGTGTTTGGTGGCTACACCTTC

V: TRBV29-1
J: TRBJ2-1
D: TRBD1
size: many
CDR3: CSVEQGDQHSNEQFF
DNA: TGCAGCGTGGAACAGGGGGACCAACATAGTAATGAGCAGTTCTTC

V: TRBV15
J: TRBJ2-7
D: TRBD1
size: few
CDR3: CATQPGQGRDEQYF
DNA: TGTGCCACCCAACCGGGACAGGGGCGAGACGAGCAGTACTTC

V: TRBV6-1
J: TRBJ2-3
D: -
size: many
CDR3: CATRPRPDTQYF
DNA: TGTGCCACCCGGCCCCGGCCCGATACGCAGTATTTT